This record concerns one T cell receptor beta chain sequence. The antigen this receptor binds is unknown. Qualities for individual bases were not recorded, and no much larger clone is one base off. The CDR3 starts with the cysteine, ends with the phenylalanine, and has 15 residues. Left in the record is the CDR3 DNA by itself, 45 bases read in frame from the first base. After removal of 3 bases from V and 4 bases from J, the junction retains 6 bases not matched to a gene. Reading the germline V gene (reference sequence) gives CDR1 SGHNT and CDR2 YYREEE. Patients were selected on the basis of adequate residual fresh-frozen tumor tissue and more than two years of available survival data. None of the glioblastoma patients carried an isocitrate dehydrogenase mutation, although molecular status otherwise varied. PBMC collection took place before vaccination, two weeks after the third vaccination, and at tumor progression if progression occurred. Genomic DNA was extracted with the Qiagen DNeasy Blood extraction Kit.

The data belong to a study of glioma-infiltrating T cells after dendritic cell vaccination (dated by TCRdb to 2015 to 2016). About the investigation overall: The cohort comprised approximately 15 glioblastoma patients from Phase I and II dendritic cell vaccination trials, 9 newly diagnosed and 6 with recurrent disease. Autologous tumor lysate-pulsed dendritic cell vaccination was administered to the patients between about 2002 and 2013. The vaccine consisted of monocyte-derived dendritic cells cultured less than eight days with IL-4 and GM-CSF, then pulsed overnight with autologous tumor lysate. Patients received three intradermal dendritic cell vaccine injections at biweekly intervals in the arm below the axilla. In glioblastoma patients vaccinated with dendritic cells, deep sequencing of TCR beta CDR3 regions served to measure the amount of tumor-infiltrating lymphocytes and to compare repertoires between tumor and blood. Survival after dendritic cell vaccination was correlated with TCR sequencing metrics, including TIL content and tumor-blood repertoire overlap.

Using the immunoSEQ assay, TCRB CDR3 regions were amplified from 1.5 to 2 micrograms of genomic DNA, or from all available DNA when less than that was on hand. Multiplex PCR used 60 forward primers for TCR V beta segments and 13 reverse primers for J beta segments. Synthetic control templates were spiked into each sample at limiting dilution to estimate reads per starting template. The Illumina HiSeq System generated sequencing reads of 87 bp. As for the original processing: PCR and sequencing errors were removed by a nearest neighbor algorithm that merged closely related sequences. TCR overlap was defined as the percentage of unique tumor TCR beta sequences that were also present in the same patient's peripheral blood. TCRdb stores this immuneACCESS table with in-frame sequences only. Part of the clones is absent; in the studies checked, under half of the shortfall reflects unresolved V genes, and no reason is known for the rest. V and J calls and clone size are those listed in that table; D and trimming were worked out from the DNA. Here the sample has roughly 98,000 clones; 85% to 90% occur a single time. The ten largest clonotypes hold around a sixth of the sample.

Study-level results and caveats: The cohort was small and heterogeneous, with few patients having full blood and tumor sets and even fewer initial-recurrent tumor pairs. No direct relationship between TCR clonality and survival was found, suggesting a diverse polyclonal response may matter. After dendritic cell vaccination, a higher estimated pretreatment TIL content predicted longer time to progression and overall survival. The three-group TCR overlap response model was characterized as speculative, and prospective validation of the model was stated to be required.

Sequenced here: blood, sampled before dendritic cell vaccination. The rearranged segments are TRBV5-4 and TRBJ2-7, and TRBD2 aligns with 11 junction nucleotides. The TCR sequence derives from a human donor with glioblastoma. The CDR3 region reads CASSSSLAGGYEQYF. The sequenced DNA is TGTGCCAGCAGCTCCTCTCTAGCGGGAGGTTACGAGCAGTACTTC. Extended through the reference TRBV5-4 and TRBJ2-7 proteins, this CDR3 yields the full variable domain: ETGVTQSPTHLIKTRGQQVTLRCSSQSGHNTVSWYQQALGQGPQFIFQYYREEENGRGNFPPRFSGLQFPNYSSELNVNALELDDSALYLCASSSSLAGGYEQYFGPGTRLTVT.